The clone carrying this T cell receptor beta chain was observed a handful of times. The antigen is undetermined. The data stem from a study of human T cells and chemical hapten exposure. Overall study findings and caveats: The study found that DPC sensitization did not change TCRs above 1 in 1000 frequency.

MiXCR, run by TCRdb on the RACE reads, gives a single entry per CDR3 protein. The table lists about 80,000 distinct CDR3 sequences, about 14% of them singletons. Stated time point: pre-sensitization, week 0. Documented treatment: therapeutic diphenylcyclopropenone sensitization with weekly scalp DPC. Trimming took off 6 bases at V and 6 bases at J, with 21 bases between the two ends. The CDR3 totals 16 residues. Germline CDR1 reads SNHLY; CDR2 reads FYNNEI. The chain joins TRBV2 to TRBJ1-5; D perhaps matches TRBD1 (5 bases). Sequenced here: whole blood, sampled in connection with sensitization to the hapten diphenylcyclopropenone (DPC). The receptor comes from a woman aged 50 to 60 with alopecia areata. Some clones in this sample may be carry-over from other donors' samples. The CDR3 sequence: CASRGRDLSSFQPQHF. CDR3 nucleotide sequence: TGTGCCAGCAGAGGCCGGGACCTCTCTAGCTTTCAGCCCCAGCATTTT. The entire variable domain, with the rest obtained from reference TRBV2 and TRBJ1-5, is as follows: EPEVTQTPSHQVTQMGQEVILRCVPISNHLYFYWYRQILGQKVEFLVSFYNNEISEKSEIFDDQFSVERPDGSNFTLKIRSTKLEDSAMYFCASRGRDLSSFQPQHFGDGTRLSIL.